Listed below are T cell receptor beta chains from one sample, sequenced in a study of blood T cell repertoires in COVID-19. Clones were read by immunoSEQ multiplex PCR, and TCRdb kept only the in-frame ones, dropping some. The sample has over 50,000 clones, about nine tenths seen once. Sequenced: peripheral blood. The receptors were sampled from a man aged 45 to 65 with active COVID-19. Each CDR3 is given with its conserved first and last residue. The D gene is left open where the match is weak. Not every row has a clone size; where given, it reads once, few, many or a size class.

CDR3aa,CDR3nt,v_gene,j_gene,abundance,d_gene,len
CAVPRAVSWFQPQHF,TGTGCCGTCCCGAGAGCTGTGTCGTGGTTTCAGCCCCAGCATTTT,TRBV24-1,TRBJ1-5,-,-,15
CASSLGGEVGNEQFF,TGTGCCAGCAGCTTAGGGGGGGAGGTAGGAAATGAGCAGTTCTTC,TRBV7-9,TRBJ2-1,-,-,15
CASSAGTAGPNEKLFF,TGCGCCAGCAGTGCGGGAACAGCGGGCCCTAATGAAAAACTGTTTTTT,TRBV4-1,TRBJ1-4,-,-,16
CASSYKGPYEQYF,TGTGCCAGCAGTTACAAGGGGCCCTACGAGCAGTACTTC,TRBV6-2/TRBV6-3,TRBJ2-7,-,-,13
CASSESLLTDTQYF,TGTGCCAGCAGTGAGAGTCTACTCACAGATACGCAGTATTTT,TRBV6-1,TRBJ2-3,-,-,14
CASSPGTPLTQYF,TGTGCCAGCAGCCCCGGGACACCACTTACCCAGTACTTC,TRBV7-2,TRBJ2-5,-,-,13
CASSVQQGNSPLHF,TGTGCCAGCAGCGTACAACAGGGGAATTCACCCCTCCACTTT,TRBV9,TRBJ1-6,-,TRBD1,14
CASSLVEGLSCTF,TGTGCCAGCAGCTTAGTGGAGGGGCTGTCTTGCACCTTC,TRBV7-9,TRBJ1-2,few,-,13
CASSSPTGVSYNEQFF,TGTGCCAGCAGCTCCCCGACAGGGGTCTCCTACAATGAGCAGTTCTTC,TRBV7-2,TRBJ2-1,-,TRBD1,16
CASSLRERGVQDTQYF,TGTGCCAGCAGCTTAAGAGAGCGGGGGGTTCAAGATACGCAGTATTTT,TRBV7-3,TRBJ2-3,-,TRBD2,16
CASRPHGTGSNYGYTF,TGTGCCAGCAGACCCCATGGGACAGGATCTAACTATGGCTACACCTTC,TRBV5-8,TRBJ1-2,-,TRBD1,16
CASRTGLAGFEQFF,TGTGCCAGCAGAACGGGACTAGCGGGGTTTGAGCAGTTCTTC,TRBV7-2,TRBJ2-1,few,TRBD2,14
CASSQEGSLKNIQYF,TGTGCCAGCAGCCAAGAGGGTAGCCTCAAAAACATTCAGTACTTC,TRBV3-1/TRBV3-2,TRBJ2-4,once,-,15
CASSLSGATGELFF,TGTGCCAGCAGTTTAAGTGGGGCCACCGGGGAGCTGTTTTTT,TRBV28,TRBJ2-2,-,-,14
CASSYASAQSYEQYF,TGTGCCAGCAGTTACGCTAGCGCACAATCCTACGAGCAGTACTTC,TRBV6-5,TRBJ2-7,-,-,15
CASSPRVSETQYF,TGTGCCAGTAGTCCCCGGGTTTCAGAGACCCAGTACTTC,TRBV19,TRBJ2-5,-,-,13
CASSVLAGGTDTQYF,TGTGCCAGCAGCGTCTTAGCGGGTGGCACAGATACGCAGTATTTT,TRBV9,TRBJ2-3,-,TRBD2,15
CASSLNTGYHEQYF,TGTGCCAGCAGTTTAAATACAGGGTACCACGAGCAGTACTTC,TRBV6-5,TRBJ2-7,-,-,14
CASSRAATSFSYEQYF,TGTGCCAGTAGTAGGGCAGCTACGTCTTTCTCCTACGAGCAGTACTTC,TRBV19,TRBJ2-7,-,-,16
CASSLSPARGYEQYF,TGTGCCAGCAGTTTAAGTCCGGCCCGGGGCTACGAGCAGTACTTC,TRBV27,TRBJ2-7,once,-,15
CASSRDKVRYEQYF,TGTGCCAGCAGTCGAGACAAGGTTAGATACGAGCAGTACTTC,TRBV28,TRBJ2-7,-,-,14
CASGRGPNTEAFF,TGTGCCAGCGGGCGGGGGCCGAACACTGAAGCTTTCTTT,TRBV6-5,TRBJ1-1,-,-,13
CASSQLQGSNQPQHF,TGTGCCAGCTCACAACTACAGGGGAGCAATCAGCCCCAGCATTTT,TRBV18,TRBJ1-5,-,TRBD1,15
CASSPRGRLGDGSTDTQYF,TGTGCCAGCTCACCACGGGGGCGGCTGGGGGATGGATCCACAGATACGCAGTATTTT,TRBV18,TRBJ2-3,-,-,19
CATSDPPFSEQFF,TGTGCCACCAGTGACCCCCCTTTCAGTGAGCAGTTCTTC,TRBV24-1,TRBJ2-1,-,-,13
CASSFGTGMNTEAFF,TGCGCCAGCAGCTTTGGGACAGGGATGAACACTGAAGCTTTCTTT,TRBV5-1,TRBJ1-1,-,TRBD1,15
CASSNGQGLEQFF,TGCGCCAGCAGCAATGGACAGGGACTTGAGCAGTTCTTC,TRBV5-1,TRBJ2-1,-,TRBD1,13
CASSRSVFPYEQYF,TGCGCCAGCAGCCGTTCGGTTTTTCCCTACGAGCAGTACTTC,TRBV4-3,TRBJ2-7,few,-,14